This T cell receptor beta chain was retrieved from a study of blood T cells in healthy people across ages (dated by TCRdb to 2015 to 2017). Study-wide context: In model experiments, roughly one uniquely barcoded TCR beta cDNA molecule per two T cells was captured by template switching. To track age-related changes in TCR beta repertoire diversity, the study relied on deep sequencing normalized with unique cDNA molecular identifiers. The donors were divided into four age groups: young (average around 17 years), middle-aged (approximately 39), aged (about 62) and long-lived (82). To avoid experimental bias, donors of different ages were randomly spread across the sequencing lanes. For two donors (one aged 18 to 30 and one aged 80 or older), the study analyzed two additional independent replicas of 1 million unique cDNA reads from the same blood draw. Points the paper makes about the study in general: As age increased, observed TCR beta diversity per million T cells dropped in a roughly linear way, and a significant reduction was already evident by age 40. Estimates of total diversity based on one million sequenced T cells were considered lower bounds and underestimates. The long-lived group showed more naive CD4+ T cells, fewer expanded clones and increased TCR diversity than the aged group, suggesting age selection. Donor CMV infection status was unknown, potentially confounding age-related changes in expanded clonotypes. Conclusive comparison of naive and antigen-experienced compartments was prevented by the profiling of bulk unsorted PBMCs. The percentage of naive T cells measured by flow cytometry correlated strongly with observed TCR beta diversity.

Library prep was done by 5' RACE. Instrument used: Illumina HiSeq 2500. The second PCR ran for roughly 7 to 12 cycles and used a J-beta primer mix along with a sample-barcoded 5' primer. A unique molecular identifier was introduced onto each TCR beta cDNA molecule by a template-switch 5' adaptor carrying 12 random nucleotides. At least 2.5 million CDR3-containing paired-end reads were obtained from each sample. The Mint cDNA synthesis kit, primed by a TRBC-specific oligonucleotide, was used to synthesize first-strand cDNA from all RNA. All cDNA was treated with uracil-DNA glycosylase and then went through a first 18-cycle PCR with the universal primers M1SS and BC2_uni_R. In the original analysis: For normalization, 1 million high-quality reads, each with a distinct molecular identifier, were randomly selected from each sample. Instead of being binned into consensus sequences, reads with shared molecular identifiers were discarded. MiTCR, run with a Q25 quality threshold and the strictest error-elimination algorithm, handled CDR3 identification, clonotype clustering and error correction. A nonparametric unseen species model with Euler transformation was used to estimate lower-bound total TCR beta diversity. In TCRdb, the public reads were trimmed at Q25 with fastp and aligned with MiXCR, with productive beta chains retained. Rows merge per CDR3 protein into single entries with the most common DNA and genes. The V and J calls and clone size come from TCRdb's table, not from the authors' own analysis. This sample gives about 800,000 distinct CDR3 sequences in total; about 62% of them show up just once. Approximately 23% of the sample comes from the top ten.

Systemically healthy Caucasian individuals from Russia, about 38 in total and aged roughly 6 to 100 years, were included as donors. Each donor gave 9 to 10 milliliters of peripheral blood, collected into EDTA-treated Vacutainer tubes. Ficoll-Paque density-gradient centrifugation was used to isolate PBMCs, with at least 6.5 million per sample. Total RNA, at least 6 micrograms per sample, was extracted from PBMCs with Trizol reagent. Naive CD45RAhigh/CD27high T cell percentages were measured by flow cytometry on a PBMC aliquot from every donor. This clonotype occurred many times. There is no known antigen for this receptor. Nothing much larger sits one base from this clone, and base qualities are not available. The source is a young man in good health. The sequencing sample was made of blood.

The nucleotide sequence is TGTGCCAGCAGCGATCAGTGGGGGGTTAGCACAGATACGCAGTATTTT. The encoded protein is CASSDQWGVSTDTQYF. The chain is made from TRBV7-2 and TRBJ2-3, with TRBD2 perhaps the D gene, on 6 matching bases. The CDR3 runs 16 amino acids, cysteine and phenylalanine included. The entry retains the CDR3 DNA only, 48 bases that are in frame from base 1. CDR1 and CDR2 were assigned from the germline V gene as SGHTA and FQGNSA. The germline ends are 15 bases apart after V is trimmed by 5 bases and J by 0 bases.